Following are 18 T cell receptor beta chains from one sample sequenced in a study of cytomegalovirus exposure and HLA in healthy donors. Using immunoSEQ multiplex PCR, the repertoire was profiled, and TCRdb retains in-frame clones only, with some absent. The profile shows 150,000 to 250,000 clones, 80% to 90% of them singletons. The sequencing input was PBMCs. The source is a woman in her twenties or thirties in good health and CMV-seropositive.

This rearrangement joins TRBV9 to TRBJ2-1, with 7 positions matching TRBD2. The CDR3 length is 16 residues. Germline-derived CDR1 and CDR2 are SGDLS and YYNGEE. The trim removed 3 bases at V and 0 bases at J, leaving 6 bases unmatched. The chain's CDR3 is CASSALAASSYNEQFF. The CDR3 DNA reads as TGTGCCAGCAGCGCCCTAGCGGCTAGCTCCTACAATGAGCAGTTCTTC.

The rearrangement uses TRBV6-6 and TRBJ2-7; 10 bases are shared with TRBD2. CDR3 size: 14 residues. After removal of 10 bases from V and 4 bases from J, the junction contained 10 bases not matched to a gene. Germline V CDR1 and CDR2: MNHNY, SVGAGI (reference sequence). The DNA of the CDR3 is TGTGCCACCCGACCCGGGACTAGCGAGTACGAGCAGTACTTC. As protein: CATRPGTSEYEQYF.

The chain has TRBV6-1 and TRBJ1-1; maybe TRBD1 (5 bases). The CDR3 spans 14 residues. Trimming took 4 bases from V and 1 from J, leaving 10 bases between them. Germline V gene sequence: CDR1 MNHNS, CDR2 SASEGT. The CDR3 reads CASSVQVTNTEAFF. In DNA form, the CDR3 reads TGTGCCAGCAGTGTACAGGTGACGAACACTGAAGCTTTCTTT.

The rearrangement joins TRBV6-6 to TRBJ2-7, with 10 bases fitting TRBD1. J lost 4 bases, V lost 6 bases, and 9 bases had no gene match. This CDR3 has 15 amino acids. The V gene's germline CDR1 is MNHNY and CDR2 SVGAGI (reference sequence). This CDR3 is CASRQAGTGDYEQYF. The CDR3 DNA reads as TGTGCCAGCAGACAAGCCGGGACAGGGGATTACGAGCAGTACTTC.

The gene calls are TRBV5-5 and TRBJ2-7, with TRBD2 matching over 9 bases. The CDR3 loop spans 14 amino acids. The V gene's germline CDR1 is SGHKS and CDR2 YYEKEE (reference sequence). Trimming at V came to 5 bases and at J to 3 bases, leaving 6 bases not matched to a gene. CDR3 loop: CASRTSGAHYEQYF. CDR3 DNA: TGTGCCAGCAGGACTAGCGGAGCCCACTACGAGCAGTACTTC.

The gene calls are TRBV6-1 and TRBJ1-5; D might be TRBD1 (5 bases). From germline, CDR1 is MNHNS and CDR2 SASEGT. The V end was cut by 8 bases, the J end by 5 bases, with 16 bases between. The CDR3 has 14 amino acids. CDR3 DNA sequence: TGTGCCAGCCAAATCCGACAGACCGATCAGCCCCAGCATTTT. It specifies CASQIRQTDQPQHF.

The chain has TRBV2 and TRBJ2-2; tentatively, D is TRBD2 (6 bases). The CDR3 runs 14 residues. CDR1 and CDR2 from the germline V gene are SNHLY and FYNNEI. Trimming removed 4 bases from V and 0 bases from J, with 6 bases in between. The CDR3 DNA reads TGTGCCAGCAGTGGGGGGGCGAACACCGGGGAGCTGTTTTTT. Residues: CASSGGANTGELFF.

This chain links TRBV30 with TRBJ1-3, with TRBD1 as a possible D gene (5 bases). The CDR3 runs to 17 residues. In germline, CDR1 is GTSNPN, CDR2 SVGIG (reference sequence). V was clipped by 4 bases and J by 5 bases, with 24 bases between them. The CDR3 is CAWNRGSGGTMRNTIYF. The CDR3 DNA is TGTGCCTGGAATCGTGGCTCGGGAGGGACTATGAGAAACACCATATATTTT.

The chain links TRBV18 to TRBJ1-1, with 7 bases aligning to TRBD1. The CDR3 consists of 14 residues. V gave up 5 bases and J gave up 2 bases; unmatched junction bases: 5. Germline assignment: CDR1 KGHSH and CDR2 LQKENI. The CDR3 loop is CASSVDRDNTEAFF. CDR3 sequence (DNA): TGTGCCAGCTCAGTCGACAGGGACAACACTGAAGCTTTCTTT. The full variable domain, in which reference TRBV18 and TRBJ1-1 provide the parts outside the CDR3, is NAGVMQNPRHLVRRRGQEARLRCSPMKGHSHVYWYRQLPEEGLKFMVYLQKENIIDESGMPKERFSAEFPKEGPSILRIQQVVRGDSAAYFCASSVDRDNTEAFFGQGTRLTVV.

Only one count was recorded for this clone. The chain links TRBV10-3 to TRBJ2-4, with unresolved D. V was pared by 0 bases and J by 3 bases, with 18 bases between. CDR3 length: 18 residues. Germline CDR1 and CDR2: ENHRY and SYGVKD. For the CDR3, the DNA is TGTGCCATCAGTGAGTCGAGATTGACACTGGTAGTCAAAAACATTCAGTACTTC. As protein: CAISESRLTLVVKNIQYF.

The gene calls are TRBV27 and TRBJ2-1, with D perhaps matching TRBD1 (5 bases). Germline assignment: CDR1 MNHEY and CDR2 SMNVEV (reference sequence). The CDR3 covers 15 residues. Trimming cost V 7 bases and J 7 bases, with 20 bases left between them. DNA for the CDR3: TGTGCCAGCACCCCATCAGGGATCGGAGCAAATGAGCAGTTCTTC. It codes for CASTPSGIGANEQFF.

The rearrangement links TRBV7-9 to TRBJ2-5; TRBD2 is a possible D gene (6 bases). The germline gives CDR1 SEHNR, CDR2 FQNEAQ (reference sequence). V lost 4 bases, J lost 5 bases, and 17 bases lay in between. The CDR3 spans 15 residues. CDR3 nucleotides: TGTGCCAGCAGCTCCCGGGACTCCCCCGGGGAGACCCAGTACTTC. Translating gives CASSSRDSPGETQYF.

The chain recombines TRBV7-9 with TRBJ2-7, with 7 bases identical to TRBD2. The V gene's germline CDR1 is SEHNR and CDR2 FQNEAQ (reference sequence). The CDR3 has 14 residues. V shed 4 bases, J shed 0 bases, and the junction held 3 bases outside the gene matches. The CDR3 DNA is TGTGCCAGCAGCTCCGGGGGGAGCTCCTACGAGCAGTACTTC. Encoded protein: CASSSGGSSYEQYF.

The V call is TRBV27, the J call TRBJ2-7; D perhaps matches TRBD1 (6 bases). V was clipped by 2 bases and J by 2 bases, with 10 bases between them. CDR3 length: 14 residues. Per the germline V gene, CDR1 is MNHEY and CDR2 is SMNVEV (reference sequence). CDR3 nucleotides: TGTGCCAGCAGTTTACAGGGGACCGCCTACGAGCAGTACTTC. Protein sequence: CASSLQGTAYEQYF.

This chain uses TRBV4-1 with TRBJ1-2; 7 bases align to TRBD1. CDR3 length: 14 amino acids. Unmatched junction bases numbered 5, after V lost 3 bases and J lost 4 bases. Germline V gene data show CDR1 as MGHRA and CDR2 as YSYEKL. DNA of the CDR3: TGCGCCAGCAGCCATGGAGGGGGCAGCTATGGCTACACCTTC. It encodes CASSHGGGSYGYTF.

A few counts support this clone. The chain carries TRBV14 and TRBJ1-5; possible D gene TRBD1, 5 bases. V lost 4 bases and J lost 5, with 12 bases in between. CDR1 is SGHDN, CDR2 FVKESK, per germline. The CDR3 loop spans 14 amino acids. In nucleotides, the CDR3 is TGTGCCAGCAGCCGGCTGGGGGAGGATCAGCCCCAGCATTTT. It codes for CASSRLGEDQPQHF.

The chain is built from TRBV4-1 and TRBJ2-7; 8 bases line up with TRBD2. Germline assignment: CDR1 MGHRA and CDR2 YSYEKL. V shed 0 bases and J 5 bases; nucleotides not matched to a gene: 15. The CDR3 has 18 residues. The CDR3 nucleotides are TGCGCCAGCAGCCAAGAGACCGCATTGAGCGGGAGAATCGACGAGCAGTACTTC. Translation gives CASSQETALSGRIDEQYF.

The chain has TRBV29-1 and TRBJ2-5, with 7 bases aligning to TRBD1. There are 14 residues in the CDR3. Per the germline V gene, CDR1 is SQVTM and CDR2 is ANQGSEA. V was clipped by 0 bases and J by 7 bases; unmatched bases: 8. In DNA, the CDR3 is TGCAGCGTTGAAGAAGACAGGGAAGAGGCGACCCAGTACTTC. This codes for CSVEEDREEATQYF.